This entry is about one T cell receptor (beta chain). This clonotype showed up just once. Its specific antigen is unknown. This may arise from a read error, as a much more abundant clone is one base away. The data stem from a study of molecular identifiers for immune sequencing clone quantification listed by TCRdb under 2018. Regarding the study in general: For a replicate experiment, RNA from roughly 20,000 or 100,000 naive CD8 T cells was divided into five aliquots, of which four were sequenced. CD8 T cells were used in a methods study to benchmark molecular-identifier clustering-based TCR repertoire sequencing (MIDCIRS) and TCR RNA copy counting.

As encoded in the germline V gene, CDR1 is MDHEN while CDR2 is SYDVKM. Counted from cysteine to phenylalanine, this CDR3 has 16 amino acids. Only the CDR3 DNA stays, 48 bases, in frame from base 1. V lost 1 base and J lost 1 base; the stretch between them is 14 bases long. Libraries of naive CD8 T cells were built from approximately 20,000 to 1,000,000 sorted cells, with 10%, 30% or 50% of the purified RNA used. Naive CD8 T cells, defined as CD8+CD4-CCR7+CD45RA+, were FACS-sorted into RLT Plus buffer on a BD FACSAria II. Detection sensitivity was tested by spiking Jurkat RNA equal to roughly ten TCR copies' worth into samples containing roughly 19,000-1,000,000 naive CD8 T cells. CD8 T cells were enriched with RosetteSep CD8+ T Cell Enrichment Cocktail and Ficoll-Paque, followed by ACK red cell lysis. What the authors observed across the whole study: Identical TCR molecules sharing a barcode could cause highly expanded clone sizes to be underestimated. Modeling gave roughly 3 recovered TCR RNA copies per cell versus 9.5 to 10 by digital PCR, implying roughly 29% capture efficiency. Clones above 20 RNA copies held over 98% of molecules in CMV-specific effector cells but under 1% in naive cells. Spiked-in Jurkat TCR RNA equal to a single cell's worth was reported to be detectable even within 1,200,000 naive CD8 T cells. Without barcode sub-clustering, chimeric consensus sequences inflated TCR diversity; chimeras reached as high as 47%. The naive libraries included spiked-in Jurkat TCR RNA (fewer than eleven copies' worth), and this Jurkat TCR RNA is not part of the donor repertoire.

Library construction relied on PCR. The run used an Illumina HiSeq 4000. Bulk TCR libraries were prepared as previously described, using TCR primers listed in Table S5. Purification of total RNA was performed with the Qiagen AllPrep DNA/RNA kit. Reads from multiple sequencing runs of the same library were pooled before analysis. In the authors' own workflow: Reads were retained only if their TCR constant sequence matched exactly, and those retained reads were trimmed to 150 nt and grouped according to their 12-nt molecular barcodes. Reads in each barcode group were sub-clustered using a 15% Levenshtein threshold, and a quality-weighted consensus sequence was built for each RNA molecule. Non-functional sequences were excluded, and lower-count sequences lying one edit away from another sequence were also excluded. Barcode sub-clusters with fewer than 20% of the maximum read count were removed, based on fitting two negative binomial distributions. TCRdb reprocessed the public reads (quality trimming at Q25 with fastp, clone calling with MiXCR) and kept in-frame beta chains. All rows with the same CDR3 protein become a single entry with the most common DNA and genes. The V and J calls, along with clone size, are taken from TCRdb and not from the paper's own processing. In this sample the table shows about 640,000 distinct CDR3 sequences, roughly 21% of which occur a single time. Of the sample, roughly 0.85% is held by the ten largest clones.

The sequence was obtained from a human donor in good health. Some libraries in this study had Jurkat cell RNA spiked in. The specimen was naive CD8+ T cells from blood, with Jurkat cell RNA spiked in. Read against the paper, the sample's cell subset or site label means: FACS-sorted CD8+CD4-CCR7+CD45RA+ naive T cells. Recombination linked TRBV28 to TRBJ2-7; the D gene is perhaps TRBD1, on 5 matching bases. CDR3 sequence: CASSLSGFERSYEQYF. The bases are TGTGCCAGCAGTTTATCAGGGTTTGAAAGGTCCTACGAGCAGTACTTC.